This is a list of T cell receptor beta chains from one sample in a study of STAT3 mutations in large granular lymphocyte leukemia. Measured with immunoSEQ multiplex PCR; TCRdb has only the in-frame clones, and not every one. The table has roughly 40,000 clones, about 81% seen once. The source material was PBMCs. These receptors originate from a human donor with T large granular lymphocyte leukemia. Some clones in this sample may be carry-over from other donors' samples. CDR3s include the opening cysteine and the closing phenylalanine or tryptophan. The D gene is left open where the match is weak. Clone sizes are given selectively: once, few, many, or a class where the clone is expanded.

CDR3 DNA: TGTGCCAGCAGCTTAGACTACTATTACGAGCAGTACTTC
CDR3 protein: CASSLDYYYEQYF
J gene: TRBJ2-7
D gene: .
V gene: TRBV7-2
clone size: .

CDR3 DNA: TGTGCCAGCTCGGGTCGTCTCGATGGCTACACCTTC
CDR3 protein: CASSGRLDGYTF
J gene: TRBJ1-2
D gene: .
V gene: TRBV19
clone size: .

CDR3 DNA: TGTGCCAGCAGCCTGAGGACCGGGACAGTCGTCAATGAGCAGTTCTTC
CDR3 protein: CASSLRTGTVVNEQFF
J gene: TRBJ2-1
D gene: TRBD1
V gene: TRBV7-9
clone size: .

CDR3 DNA: TGTGCCAGCAGCAATACAGGGAATTCACCCCTCCACTTT
CDR3 protein: CASSNTGNSPLHF
J gene: TRBJ1-6
D gene: .
V gene: TRBV5-4
clone size: .

CDR3 DNA: TGTGCCAGCAGTCGGACTAGCGGGTGGGTGGATACGCAGTATTTT
CDR3 protein: CASSRTSGWVDTQYF
J gene: TRBJ2-3
D gene: TRBD2
V gene: TRBV9
clone size: .

CDR3 DNA: TGTGCCAGCATAGCAGGGTTTCCCGGGGAGCTGTTTTTT
CDR3 protein: CASIAGFPGELFF
J gene: TRBJ2-2
D gene: .
V gene: TRBV25-1
clone size: .

CDR3 DNA: TGTGCCACCAGCAGAGAGAAGACAAGGGGCATGGGTAGGAACACTGAAGCTTTCTTT
CDR3 protein: CATSREKTRGMGRNTEAFF
J gene: TRBJ1-1
D gene: .
V gene: TRBV15
clone size: .

CDR3 DNA: TGTGCCAGCTCACCGCAATCGGACCGCTACAATGAGCAGTTCTTC
CDR3 protein: CASSPQSDRYNEQFF
J gene: TRBJ2-1
D gene: .
V gene: TRBV18
clone size: .

CDR3 DNA: TGTGCCAGCAGCCCTAGCCTGGACAATGAGCAGTTCTTC
CDR3 protein: CASSPSLDNEQFF
J gene: TRBJ2-1
D gene: .
V gene: TRBV7-9
clone size: .

CDR3 DNA: TGTGCCAGCGCCCGTAAGGGGGATACGCAGTATTTT
CDR3 protein: CASARKGDTQYF
J gene: TRBJ2-3
D gene: .
V gene: TRBV6-6
clone size: .

CDR3 DNA: TGTGCCTGGGGACAGGGCTACAATGAGCAGTTCTTC
CDR3 protein: CAWGQGYNEQFF
J gene: TRBJ2-1
D gene: TRBD1
V gene: TRBV30
clone size: few

CDR3 DNA: TGCGCCAGCAGCATCTCGGACAGTAATTCACCCCTCCACTTT
CDR3 protein: CASSISDSNSPLHF
J gene: TRBJ1-6
D gene: .
V gene: TRBV5-1
clone size: .

CDR3 DNA: TGTGCCAGCAGGGAAACGGGCAGGGCGGGCGGCTACACCTTC
CDR3 protein: CASRETGRAGGYTF
J gene: TRBJ1-2
D gene: .
V gene: TRBV28
clone size: once

CDR3 DNA: TGTGCCAGCAGTGAAGCGACAGGGCGGGGAAACACCATATATTTT
CDR3 protein: CASSEATGRGNTIYF
J gene: TRBJ1-3
D gene: TRBD1
V gene: TRBV6-1
clone size: .

CDR3 DNA: TGTGCCAGCAGCTTGGCCGGGGGTGGGAATCAGCCCCAGCATTTT
CDR3 protein: CASSLAGGGNQPQHF
J gene: TRBJ1-5
D gene: .
V gene: TRBV5-6
clone size: .

CDR3 DNA: TGCGCCAGCAGTGAAAAGAAAACAGGGGGTACCTACGAGCAGTACTTC
CDR3 protein: CASSEKKTGGTYEQYF
J gene: TRBJ2-7
D gene: TRBD1
V gene: TRBV10-1
clone size: .

CDR3 DNA: TGTGCCAGCAGCCCGACAGGGGGTAGAACTGAAGCTTTCTTT
CDR3 protein: CASSPTGGRTEAFF
J gene: TRBJ1-1
D gene: TRBD1
V gene: TRBV6-1
clone size: .

CDR3 DNA: TGTGCCAGCAGCGTAGAGTCGAATCAGCCCCAGCATTTT
CDR3 protein: CASSVESNQPQHF
J gene: TRBJ1-5
D gene: .
V gene: TRBV9
clone size: few

CDR3 DNA: TGTGCCAGCAGTTTAAGCCAGGGACTTTCCGAAAAACTGTTTTTT
CDR3 protein: CASSLSQGLSEKLFF
J gene: TRBJ1-4
D gene: .
V gene: TRBV28
clone size: .

CDR3 DNA: TGTGCCAGCAGCCCTACCTATAATTCACCCCTCCACTTT
CDR3 protein: CASSPTYNSPLHF
J gene: TRBJ1-6
D gene: .
V gene: TRBV14
clone size: .

CDR3 DNA: TGTGCCAGCAGCTCCCTATCCTCCTACAATGAGCAGTTCTTC
CDR3 protein: CASSSLSSYNEQFF
J gene: TRBJ2-1
D gene: .
V gene: TRBV7-9
clone size: .

CDR3 DNA: TGTGCCAGCAGCTTAGCGGCGACAGGGCTTTACCAGCCCCAGCATTTT
CDR3 protein: CASSLAATGLYQPQHF
J gene: TRBJ1-5
D gene: TRBD1
V gene: TRBV7-8
clone size: .

CDR3 DNA: TGTGCCATCAGCCTCGACCAGGGGGGGACCCTCACAGATACGCAGTATTTT
CDR3 protein: CAISLDQGGTLTDTQYF
J gene: TRBJ2-3
D gene: .
V gene: TRBV10-3
clone size: .

CDR3 DNA: TGTGCCAGTAGTACCGGACAGGCAGAGACCCAGTACTTC
CDR3 protein: CASSTGQAETQYF
J gene: TRBJ2-5
D gene: TRBD1
V gene: TRBV19
clone size: once

CDR3 DNA: TGTGCCAGCAAACCCCTCCGGGACACTGAAGCTTTCTTT
CDR3 protein: CASKPLRDTEAFF
J gene: TRBJ1-1
D gene: .
V gene: TRBV9
clone size: .

CDR3 DNA: TGTGCCAGCAGCCAAGATTATTCCGCGGGGGGCACAGATACGCAGTATTTT
CDR3 protein: CASSQDYSAGGTDTQYF
J gene: TRBJ2-3
D gene: TRBD2
V gene: TRBV4-2
clone size: .

CDR3 DNA: TGCGCCAGCAGCTCCGTGTGGGGAGATGGAGATACGCAGTATTTT
CDR3 protein: CASSSVWGDGDTQYF
J gene: TRBJ2-3
D gene: .
V gene: TRBV5-1
clone size: .

CDR3 DNA: TGTGCCTGGAGTGTATCGGCAACTAATGAAAAACTGTTTTTT
CDR3 protein: CAWSVSATNEKLFF
J gene: TRBJ1-4
D gene: .
V gene: TRBV30
clone size: .

CDR3 DNA: TGTGCCAGTACCAAAGGGAGCTCTGGAAACACCATATATTTT
CDR3 protein: CASTKGSSGNTIYF
J gene: TRBJ1-3
D gene: .
V gene: TRBV19
clone size: .

CDR3 DNA: TGTGCCAGCAGCTTGGTACAGGCCTCGAGAGGCTACACCTTC
CDR3 protein: CASSLVQASRGYTF
J gene: TRBJ1-2
D gene: .
V gene: TRBV5-5
clone size: .

CDR3 DNA: TGTGCCAGCAGCTTAGTTTCTAGTCTTAGCACAGATACGCAGTATTTT
CDR3 protein: CASSLVSSLSTDTQYF
J gene: TRBJ2-3
D gene: .
V gene: TRBV11-2
clone size: .

CDR3 DNA: TGTGCCAGCAGCCAAGACATACTAGCGGGGGGTGAGGATGAGCAGTTCTTC
CDR3 protein: CASSQDILAGGEDEQFF
J gene: TRBJ2-1
D gene: TRBD2
V gene: TRBV4-2
clone size: .

CDR3 DNA: TGTGCCACCCAACCGGGCCCAGGGGAAGAGACCCAGTACTTC
CDR3 protein: CATQPGPGEETQYF
J gene: TRBJ2-5
D gene: .
V gene: TRBV6-1
clone size: .

CDR3 DNA: TGCGCCAGCAGCTCAACCCAGGGGGCCGCAGGGATTGGCTACACCTTC
CDR3 protein: CASSSTQGAAGIGYTF
J gene: TRBJ1-2
D gene: TRBD1
V gene: TRBV5-1
clone size: .

CDR3 DNA: TGTGCCAGCATTTTTAGCGGGGGGGACGGAGATACGCAGTATTTT
CDR3 protein: CASIFSGGDGDTQYF
J gene: TRBJ2-3
D gene: TRBD2
V gene: TRBV2
clone size: .

CDR3 DNA: TGTGCCAGCAGTTACCGGCTGAATTACAATGAGCAGTTCTTC
CDR3 protein: CASSYRLNYNEQFF
J gene: TRBJ2-1
D gene: .
V gene: TRBV6-5
clone size: once

CDR3 DNA: TGTGCCAGCAAGGGGACTAATCAGCCCCAGCATTTT
CDR3 protein: CASKGTNQPQHF
J gene: TRBJ1-5
D gene: .
V gene: TRBV6-1
clone size: .

CDR3 DNA: TGTGCCTGGAGTTATTGGAATTCACCCCTCCACTTT
CDR3 protein: CAWSYWNSPLHF
J gene: TRBJ1-6
D gene: .
V gene: TRBV30
clone size: .

CDR3 DNA: TGTGCCAGCAGCCAAGATCAAAGGGGCAATCAGCCCCAGCATTTT
CDR3 protein: CASSQDQRGNQPQHF
J gene: TRBJ1-5
D gene: .
V gene: TRBV4-2
clone size: .